The clone carrying this T cell receptor beta chain was found a few times. Its antigen is still unknown. This sample is drawn from a study of shared clonotypes between healthy human individuals. General observations from the study: A handful of donors showed sharing of around 5% of naive CD4 clonotypes.

Assay execution took place at the deep level. Authors' data handling: ImmunoSEQ yielded junction-only sequences lacking quality scores, so filtering differed. The assay was immunoSEQ multiplex PCR, and TCRdb's table has in-frame clones only and misses some. The V and J calls and clone size were taken over from that table, and D and trimming were inferred from the DNA. Among a few million clones listed, 90% to 95% were seen once. The sequenced sample consisted of naive CD4+ T cells sorted from blood. The subset was: CD45RA+ positively selected. This receptor was obtained from a man in his late teens or twenties in good health.

The CDR3 DNA sequence: TGTGCCAGCAGCTTAGCGCCGGGACAGGGAATCACTGAAGCTTTCTTT. This sequence encodes CASSLAPGQGITEAFF. This chain uses TRBV7-8 with TRBJ1-1; 9 bases fit TRBD1. Losses at the gene ends were 0 bases for V and 4 bases for J; bases not matched to a gene: 6. Germline CDR1 SGHVS, CDR2 FQNEAQ. The CDR3 has 16 amino acids.